Below, one T cell receptor beta chain is given with its context. Its specificity is unknown. The naive CD8 population came from CD45RO-negative cells selected for CCR7, without terminally differentiated effector memory CD45RA+ cells. The data derive from a study of shared clonotypes between healthy human individuals. General study findings and limits: Across subsets, estimated richness was generally greater for naive than for memory populations.

Trimming cost V 2 bases and J 0 bases; bases outside gene matches: 5. In germline, CDR1 is MNHNS, CDR2 SASEGT. This CDR3 has 16 residues. Using immunoSEQ multiplex PCR, the repertoire was profiled, and TCRdb retains in-frame clones only, with some absent. The sample lists some 2,100,000 clones; about 93% were seen once. This sequence was found in a young man in good health. Some clones in this sample may be carry-over from other donors' samples. Sequenced: naive CD8+ T cells from PBMCs. The rearrangement uses TRBV6-1 and TRBJ2-3; 7 bases fit TRBD2. The CDR3 bases are TGTGCCAGCAGTGAATTGGGTAGCGGGAGCACAGATACGCAGTATTTT. This encodes CASSELGSGSTDTQYF.